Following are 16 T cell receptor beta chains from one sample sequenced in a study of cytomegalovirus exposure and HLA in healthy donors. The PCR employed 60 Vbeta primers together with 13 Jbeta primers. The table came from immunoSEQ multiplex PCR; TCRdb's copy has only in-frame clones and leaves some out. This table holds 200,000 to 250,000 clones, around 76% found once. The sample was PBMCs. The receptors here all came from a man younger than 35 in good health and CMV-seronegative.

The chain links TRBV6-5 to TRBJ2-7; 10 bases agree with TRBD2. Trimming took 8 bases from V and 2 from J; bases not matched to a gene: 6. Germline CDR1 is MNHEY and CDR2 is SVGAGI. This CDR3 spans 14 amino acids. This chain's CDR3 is CASRSGTSAYEQYF. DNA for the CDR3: TGTGCCAGCCGGTCCGGGACTAGCGCCTACGAGCAGTACTTC.

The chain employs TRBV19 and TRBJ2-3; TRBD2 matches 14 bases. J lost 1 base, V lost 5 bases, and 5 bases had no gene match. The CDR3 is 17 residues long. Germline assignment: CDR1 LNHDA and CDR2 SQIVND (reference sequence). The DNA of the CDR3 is TGTGCCAGTAGTCGACGACTAGCGGGAGGGCGCACAGATACGCAGTATTTT. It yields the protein CASSRRLAGGRTDTQYF.

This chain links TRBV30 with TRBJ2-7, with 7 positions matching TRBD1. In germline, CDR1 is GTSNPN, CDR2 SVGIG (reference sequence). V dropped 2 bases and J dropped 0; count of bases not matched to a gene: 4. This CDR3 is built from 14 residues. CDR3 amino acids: CAWSIGTASYEQYF. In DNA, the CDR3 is TGTGCCTGGAGTATAGGGACAGCCTCCTACGAGCAGTACTTC.

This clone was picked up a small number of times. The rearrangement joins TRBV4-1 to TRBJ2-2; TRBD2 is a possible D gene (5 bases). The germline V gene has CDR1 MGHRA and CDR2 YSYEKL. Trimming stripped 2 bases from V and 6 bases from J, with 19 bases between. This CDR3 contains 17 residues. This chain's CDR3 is CASSQQDGISMSGELFF. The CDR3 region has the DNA TGCGCCAGCAGCCAACAGGACGGGATCAGTATGTCCGGGGAGCTGTTTTTT.

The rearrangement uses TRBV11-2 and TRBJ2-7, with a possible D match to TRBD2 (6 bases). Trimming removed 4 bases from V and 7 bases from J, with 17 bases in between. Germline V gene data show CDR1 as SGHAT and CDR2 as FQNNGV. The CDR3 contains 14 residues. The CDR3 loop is CASSSLTGAGEQYF. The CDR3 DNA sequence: TGTGCCAGCAGCTCCTTAACGGGAGCCGGAGAGCAGTACTTC. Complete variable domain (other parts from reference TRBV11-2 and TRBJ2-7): EAGVAQSPRYKIIEKRQSVAFWCNPISGHATLYWYQQILGQGPKLLIQFQNNGVVDDSQLPKDRFSAERLKGVDSTLKIQPAKLEDSAVYLCASSSLTGAGEQYFGPGTRLTVT.

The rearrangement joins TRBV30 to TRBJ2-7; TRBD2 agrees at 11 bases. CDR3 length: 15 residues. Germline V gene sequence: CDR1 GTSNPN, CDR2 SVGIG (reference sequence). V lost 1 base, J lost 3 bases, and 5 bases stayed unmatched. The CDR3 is CAWSGRLAGGYEQYF. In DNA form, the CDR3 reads TGTGCCTGGAGTGGCCGGCTAGCGGGAGGCTACGAGCAGTACTTC.

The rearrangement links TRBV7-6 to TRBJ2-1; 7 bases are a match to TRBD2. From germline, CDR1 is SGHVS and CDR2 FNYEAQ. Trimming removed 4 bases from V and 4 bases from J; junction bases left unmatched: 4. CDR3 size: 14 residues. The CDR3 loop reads CASSWGGSYNEQFF. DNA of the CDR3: TGTGCCAGCAGCTGGGGAGGGTCTTACAATGAGCAGTTCTTC.

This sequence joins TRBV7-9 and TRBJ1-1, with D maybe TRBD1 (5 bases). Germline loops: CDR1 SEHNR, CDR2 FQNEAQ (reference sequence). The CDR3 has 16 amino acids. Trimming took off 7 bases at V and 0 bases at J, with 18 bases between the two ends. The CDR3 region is CASTPGGSRVNTEAFF. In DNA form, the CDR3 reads TGTGCCAGCACTCCTGGGGGGTCGCGAGTGAACACTGAAGCTTTCTTT. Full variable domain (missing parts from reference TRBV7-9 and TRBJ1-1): DTGVSQNPRHKITKRGQNVTFRCDPISEHNRLYWYRQTLGQGPEFLTYFQNEAQLEKSRLLSDRFSAERPKGSFSTLEIQRTEQGDSAMYLCASTPGGSRVNTEAFFGQGTRLTVV.

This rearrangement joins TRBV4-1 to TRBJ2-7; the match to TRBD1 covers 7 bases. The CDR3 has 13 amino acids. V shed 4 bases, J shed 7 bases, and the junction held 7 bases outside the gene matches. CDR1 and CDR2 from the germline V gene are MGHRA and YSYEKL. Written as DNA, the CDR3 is TGCGCCAGCAGCCGTGAACAGGGGCGAGAGCAGTACTTC. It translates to CASSREQGREQYF.

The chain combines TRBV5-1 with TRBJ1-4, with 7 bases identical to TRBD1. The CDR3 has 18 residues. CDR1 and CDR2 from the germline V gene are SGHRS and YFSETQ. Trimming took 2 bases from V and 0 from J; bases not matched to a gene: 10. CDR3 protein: CASSFSGTERTTNEKLFF. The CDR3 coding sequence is TGCGCCAGCAGCTTTTCCGGGACAGAGAGGACAACTAATGAAAAACTGTTTTTT.

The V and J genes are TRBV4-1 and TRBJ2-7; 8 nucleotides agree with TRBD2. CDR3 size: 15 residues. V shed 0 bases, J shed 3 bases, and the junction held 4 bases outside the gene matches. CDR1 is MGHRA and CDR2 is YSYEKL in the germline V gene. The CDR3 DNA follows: TGCGCCAGCAGCCAAGAAAGGACTAGCCTCTACGAGCAGTACTTC. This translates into CASSQERTSLYEQYF.

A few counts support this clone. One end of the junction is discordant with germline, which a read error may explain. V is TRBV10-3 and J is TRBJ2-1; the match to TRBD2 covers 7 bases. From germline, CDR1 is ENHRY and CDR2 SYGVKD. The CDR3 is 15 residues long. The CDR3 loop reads CASSERAGDYNEQFF. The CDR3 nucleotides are TGTGCCAGCAGTGAAAGGGCGGGAGATTACAATGAGCAGTTCTTC.

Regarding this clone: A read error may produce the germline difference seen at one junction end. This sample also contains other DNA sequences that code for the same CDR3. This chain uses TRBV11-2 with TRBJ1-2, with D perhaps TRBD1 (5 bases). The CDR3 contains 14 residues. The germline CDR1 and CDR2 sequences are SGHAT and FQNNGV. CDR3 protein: CASSLFGGMNGYTF. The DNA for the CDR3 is TGTGCCAGCAGCTTATTCGGGGGAATGAATGGCTACACCTTT.

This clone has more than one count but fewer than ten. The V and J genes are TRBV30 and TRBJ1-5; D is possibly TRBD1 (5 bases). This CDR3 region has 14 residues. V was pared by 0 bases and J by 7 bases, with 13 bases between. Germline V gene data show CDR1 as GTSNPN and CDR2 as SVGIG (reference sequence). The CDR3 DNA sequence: TGTGCCTGGAGTGTATACGGGGGGAAGCAGCCCCAGCATTTT. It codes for CAWSVYGGKQPQHF.

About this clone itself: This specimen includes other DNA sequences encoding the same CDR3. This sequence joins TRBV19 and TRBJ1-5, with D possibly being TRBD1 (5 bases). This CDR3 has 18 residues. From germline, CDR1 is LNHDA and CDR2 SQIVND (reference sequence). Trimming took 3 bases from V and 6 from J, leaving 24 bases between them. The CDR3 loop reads CASSIGIDRGTWGQPQHF. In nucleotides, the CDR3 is TGTGCCAGTAGTATTGGAATCGACAGAGGAACTTGGGGTCAGCCCCAGCATTTT.

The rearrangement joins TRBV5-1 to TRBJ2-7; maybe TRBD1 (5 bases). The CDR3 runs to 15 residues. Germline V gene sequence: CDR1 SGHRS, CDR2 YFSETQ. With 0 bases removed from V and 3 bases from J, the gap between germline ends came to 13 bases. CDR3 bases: TGCGCCAGCAGCTTGGACTTCGACAGCAACTACGAGCAGTACTTC. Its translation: CASSLDFDSNYEQYF.